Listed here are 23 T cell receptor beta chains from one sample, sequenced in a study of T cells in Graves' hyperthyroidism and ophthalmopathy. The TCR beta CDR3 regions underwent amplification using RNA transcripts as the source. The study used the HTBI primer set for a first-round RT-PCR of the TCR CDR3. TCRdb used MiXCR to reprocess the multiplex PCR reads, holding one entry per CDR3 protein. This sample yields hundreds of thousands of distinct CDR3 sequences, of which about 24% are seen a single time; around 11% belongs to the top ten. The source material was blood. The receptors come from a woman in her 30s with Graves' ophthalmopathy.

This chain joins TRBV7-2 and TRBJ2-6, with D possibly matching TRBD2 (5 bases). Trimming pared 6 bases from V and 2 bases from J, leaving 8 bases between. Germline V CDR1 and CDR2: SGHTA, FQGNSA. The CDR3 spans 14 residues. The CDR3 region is CASRKEAGANVLTF. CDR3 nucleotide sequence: TGTGCCAGCAGAAAGGAGGCTGGGGCCAACGTCCTGACTTTC.

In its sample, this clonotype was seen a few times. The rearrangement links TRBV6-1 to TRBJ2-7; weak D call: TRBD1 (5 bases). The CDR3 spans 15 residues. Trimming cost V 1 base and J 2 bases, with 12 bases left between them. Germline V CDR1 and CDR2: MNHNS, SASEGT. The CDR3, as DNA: TGTGCCAGCAGTGAAGAGGTTGGACACCCCTACGAGCAGTACTTC. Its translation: CASSEEVGHPYEQYF.

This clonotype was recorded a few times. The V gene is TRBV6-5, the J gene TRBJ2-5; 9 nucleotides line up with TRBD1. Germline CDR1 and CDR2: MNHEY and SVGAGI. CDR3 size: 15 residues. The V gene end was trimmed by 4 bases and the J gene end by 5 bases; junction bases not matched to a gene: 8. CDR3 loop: CASSSPGQGMETQYF. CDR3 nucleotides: TGTGCCAGCAGTTCCCCAGGACAGGGGATGGAGACCCAGTACTTC.

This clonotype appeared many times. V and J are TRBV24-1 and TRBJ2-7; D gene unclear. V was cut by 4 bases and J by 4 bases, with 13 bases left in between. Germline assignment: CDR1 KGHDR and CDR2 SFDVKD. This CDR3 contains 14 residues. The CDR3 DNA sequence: TGTGCCACCAGTGAGGCCCGGATACCTTACGAGCAGTACTTC. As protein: CATSEARIPYEQYF.

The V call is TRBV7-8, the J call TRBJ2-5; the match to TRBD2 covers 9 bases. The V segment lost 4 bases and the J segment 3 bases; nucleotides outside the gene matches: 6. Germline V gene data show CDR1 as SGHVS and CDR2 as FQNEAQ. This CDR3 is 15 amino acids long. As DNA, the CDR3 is TGTGCCAGCAGCTATACAATAGCGGGGGAAGAGACCCAGTACTTC. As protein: CASSYTIAGEETQYF.

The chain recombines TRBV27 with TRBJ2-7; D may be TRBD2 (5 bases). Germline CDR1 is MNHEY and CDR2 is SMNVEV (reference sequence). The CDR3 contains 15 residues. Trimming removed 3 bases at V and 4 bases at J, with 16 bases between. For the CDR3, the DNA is TGTGCCAGCAGTTTCCATCCTGGACCGGGATACGAGCAGTACTTC. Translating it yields CASSFHPGPGYEQYF.

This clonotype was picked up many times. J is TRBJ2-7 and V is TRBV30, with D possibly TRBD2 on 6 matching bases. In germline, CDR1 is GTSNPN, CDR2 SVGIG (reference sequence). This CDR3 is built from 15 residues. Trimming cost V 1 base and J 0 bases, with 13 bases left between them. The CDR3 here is CAWSDGTLSSYEQYF. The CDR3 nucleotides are TGTGCCTGGAGTGATGGGACTTTGAGCTCCTACGAGCAGTACTTC.

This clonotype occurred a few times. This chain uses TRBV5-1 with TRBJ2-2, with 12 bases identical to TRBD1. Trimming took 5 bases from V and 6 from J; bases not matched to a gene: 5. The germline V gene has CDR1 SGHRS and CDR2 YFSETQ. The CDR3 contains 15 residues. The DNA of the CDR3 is TGCGCCAGCAGAACCGGGACAGGGGGCCCCGGGGAGCTGTTTTTT. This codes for CASRTGTGGPGELFF. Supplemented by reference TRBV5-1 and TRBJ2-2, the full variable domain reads KAGVTQTPRYLIKTRGQQVTLSCSPISGHRSVSWYQQTPGQGLQFLFEYFSETQRNKGNFPGRFSGRQFSNSRSEMNVSTLELGDSALYLCASRTGTGGPGELFFGEGSRLTVL.

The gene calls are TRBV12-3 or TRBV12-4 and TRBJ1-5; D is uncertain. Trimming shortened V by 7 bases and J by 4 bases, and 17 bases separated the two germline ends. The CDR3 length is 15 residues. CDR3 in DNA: TGTGCCAGCACGGCGGCAGGAGTAAGGAATCAGCCCCAGCATTTT. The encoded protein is CASTAAGVRNQPQHF.

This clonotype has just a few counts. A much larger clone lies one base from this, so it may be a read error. This chain's CDR3 is CASSEARVQPQHF. The CDR3 nucleotides read TGTGCCAGCAGTGAAGCGCGGGTTCAGCCCCAGCATTTT. This rearrangement joins TRBV2 to TRBJ1-5, with unresolved D. The germline V gene encodes CDR1 SNHLY and CDR2 FYNNEI. The CDR3 spans 13 residues. V was cut by 0 bases and J by 6 bases, with 6 bases left in between. The whole variable domain, remainder taken from reference TRBV2 and TRBJ1-5, is EPEVTQTPSHQVTQMGQEVILRCVPISNHLYFYWYRQILGQKVEFLVSFYNNEISEKSEIFDDQFSVERPDGSNFTLKIRSTKLEDSAMYFCASSEARVQPQHFGDGTRLSIL.

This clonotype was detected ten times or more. CDR3 DNA: TGTGCCAGCAAGACCGGGGTGGGACAAACCGGGGAGCTGTTTTTT. Its translation is CASKTGVGQTGELFF. This chain uses TRBV27 with TRBJ2-2; D might be TRBD1 (6 bases). The CDR3 extends over 15 amino acids. CDR1 MNHEY and CDR2 SMNVEV come from the germline V gene (reference sequence). The V end was cut by 7 bases, the J end by 5 bases, with 17 bases between.

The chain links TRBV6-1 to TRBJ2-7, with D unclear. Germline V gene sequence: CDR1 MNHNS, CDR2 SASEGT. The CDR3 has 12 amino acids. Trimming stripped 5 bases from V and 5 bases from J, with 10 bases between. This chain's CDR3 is CASSPQLDEQYF. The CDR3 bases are TGTGCCAGCAGTCCCCAGCTAGACGAGCAGTACTTC.

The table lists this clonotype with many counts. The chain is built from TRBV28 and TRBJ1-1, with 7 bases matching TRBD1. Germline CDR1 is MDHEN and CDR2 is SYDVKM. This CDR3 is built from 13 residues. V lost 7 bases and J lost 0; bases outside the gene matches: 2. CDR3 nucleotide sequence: TGTGCCAGCACAGGGGGAATGAACACTGAAGCTTTCTTT. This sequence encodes CASTGGMNTEAFF.

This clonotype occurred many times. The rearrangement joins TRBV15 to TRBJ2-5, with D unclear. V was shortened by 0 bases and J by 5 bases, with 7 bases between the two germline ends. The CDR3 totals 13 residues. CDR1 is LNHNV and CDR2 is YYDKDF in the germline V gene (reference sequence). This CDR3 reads CATSRDLAETQYF. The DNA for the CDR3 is TGTGCCACCAGCAGAGATCTGGCGGAGACCCAGTACTTC.

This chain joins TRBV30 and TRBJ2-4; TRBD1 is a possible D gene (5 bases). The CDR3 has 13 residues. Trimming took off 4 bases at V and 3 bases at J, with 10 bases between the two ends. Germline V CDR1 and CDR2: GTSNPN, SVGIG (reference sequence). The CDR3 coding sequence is TGTGCCTGGACCAGGGTTGGCAAAAACATTCAGTACTTC. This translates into CAWTRVGKNIQYF.

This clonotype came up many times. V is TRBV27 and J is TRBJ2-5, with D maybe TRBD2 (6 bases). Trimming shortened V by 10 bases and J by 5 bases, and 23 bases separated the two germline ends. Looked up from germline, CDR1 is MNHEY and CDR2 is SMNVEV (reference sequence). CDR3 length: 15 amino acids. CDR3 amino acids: CATKNRPRGYETQYF. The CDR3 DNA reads TGTGCCACCAAGAACAGGCCCCGGGGGTACGAGACCCAGTACTTC.

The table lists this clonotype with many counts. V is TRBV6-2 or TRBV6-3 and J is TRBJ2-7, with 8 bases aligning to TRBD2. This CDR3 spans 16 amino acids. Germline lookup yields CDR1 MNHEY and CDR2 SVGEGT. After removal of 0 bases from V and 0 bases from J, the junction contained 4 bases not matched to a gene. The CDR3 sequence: CASSYSRSGGSYEQYF. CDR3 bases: TGTGCCAGCAGTTACTCAAGGAGCGGGGGCTCCTACGAGCAGTACTTC.

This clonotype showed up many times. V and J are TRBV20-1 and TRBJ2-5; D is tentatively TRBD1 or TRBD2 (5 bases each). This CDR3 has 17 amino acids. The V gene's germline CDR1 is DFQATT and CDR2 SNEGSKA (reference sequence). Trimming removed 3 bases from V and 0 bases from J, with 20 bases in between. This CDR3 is CSARVVGTRSYQETQYF. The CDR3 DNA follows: TGCAGTGCTAGGGTTGTGGGGACCAGATCGTACCAAGAGACCCAGTACTTC.

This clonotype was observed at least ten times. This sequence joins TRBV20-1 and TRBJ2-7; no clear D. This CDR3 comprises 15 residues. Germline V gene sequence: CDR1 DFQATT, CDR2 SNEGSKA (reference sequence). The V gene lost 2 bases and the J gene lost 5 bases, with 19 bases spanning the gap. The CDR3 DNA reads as TGCAGTGCTAGAATATTAGCTGGGTTGTTGCACGAGCAGTACTTC. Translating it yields CSARILAGLLHEQYF.

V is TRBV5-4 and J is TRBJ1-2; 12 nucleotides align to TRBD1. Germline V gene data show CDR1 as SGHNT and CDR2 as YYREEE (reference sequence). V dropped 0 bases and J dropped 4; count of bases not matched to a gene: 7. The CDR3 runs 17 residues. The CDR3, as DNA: TGTGCCAGCAGCTTGGACCTGGGACAGGGGGCCTTCTATGGCTACACCTTC. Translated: CASSLDLGQGAFYGYTF. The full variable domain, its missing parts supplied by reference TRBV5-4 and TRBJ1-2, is ETGVTQSPTHLIKTRGQQVTLRCSSQSGHNTVSWYQQALGQGPQFIFQYYREEENGRGNFPPRFSGLQFPNYSSELNVNALELDDSALYLCASSLDLGQGAFYGYTFGSGTRLTVV.

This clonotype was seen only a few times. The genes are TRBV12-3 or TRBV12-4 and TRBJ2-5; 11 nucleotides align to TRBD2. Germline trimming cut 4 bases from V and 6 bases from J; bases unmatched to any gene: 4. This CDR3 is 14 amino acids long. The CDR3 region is CASSSRLAGQTQYF. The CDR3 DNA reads TGTGCCAGCAGTTCCAGACTAGCGGGGCAGACCCAGTACTTC.

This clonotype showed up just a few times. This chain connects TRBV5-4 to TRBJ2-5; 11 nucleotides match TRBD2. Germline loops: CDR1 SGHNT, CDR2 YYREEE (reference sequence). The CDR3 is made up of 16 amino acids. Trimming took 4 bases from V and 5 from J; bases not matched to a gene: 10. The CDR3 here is CASSLIAGGPQETQYF. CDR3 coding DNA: TGTGCCAGCAGCCTTATAGCGGGGGGGCCTCAGGAGACCCAGTACTTC.

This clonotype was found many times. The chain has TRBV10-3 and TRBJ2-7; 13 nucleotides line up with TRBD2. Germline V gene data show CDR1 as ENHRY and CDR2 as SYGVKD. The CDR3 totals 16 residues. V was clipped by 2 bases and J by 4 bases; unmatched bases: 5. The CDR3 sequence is CAISEPTSGGAYEQYF. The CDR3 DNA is TGTGCCATCAGTGAGCCCACTAGCGGGGGGGCTTACGAGCAGTACTTC.